This T cell receptor (beta chain) was observed in a study of T cells in Graves' hyperthyroidism and ophthalmopathy. About the research overall: Pretreatment peripheral blood was obtained at initial diagnosis.

Exclusion criteria comprised uncontrolled infection, other autoimmune disease, pregnancy or lactation. Orbital computed tomography and thyroid ultrasound, together with serum TRAb and thyroxine and clinical symptoms, were used for diagnoses. This clonotype was observed a handful of times. What it binds is not known. Amplified regions were TCR beta CDR3 sequences from RNA transcripts. TCR CDR3 underwent first-round RT-PCR with the HTBI primer set. TCRdb independently ran MiXCR on the multiplex PCR reads; one entry per CDR3 protein. The sample includes about 270,000 distinct CDR3 sequences, about 20% seen only once; the top ten take around two thirds. Study results and caveats: Blood shared most expanded thyroid clonotypes above 0.001.

Germline V gene sequence: CDR1 MDHEN, CDR2 SYDVKM. Losses at the gene ends were 1 base for V and 9 bases for J; bases not matched to a gene: 10. This CDR3 is built from 15 residues. The sequenced sample consisted of blood. This clonotype was obtained from a man under 40 with Graves' ophthalmopathy. The chain has TRBV28 and TRBJ1-2; TRBD1 matches 8 bases. The CDR3 DNA sequence: TGTGCCAGCAGTTTATTGGGCAGGGGGCTGGAGAGCTACACCTTC. Translation gives CASSLLGRGLESYTF.